This T cell receptor (beta chain) originates from a study of T cell repertoires in cytomegalovirus infection. Study conclusions and caveats: Based on cumulative public TCR beta family frequency, carriers of CMV plus the relevant HLA were identified. Across the ex vivo response, the dominant clonotypes were HLA-C-restricted CMV-specific TCR beta clonotypes.

TCRdb re-called the reads with MiXCR, one entry per CDR3 protein. The sample has approximately 730,000 distinct CDR3 sequences; around 35% are singletons. Concerning this clonotype: Its antigen is undetermined.

The germline V gene encodes CDR1 SGHDT and CDR2 YYEEEE. V was clipped by 1 base and J by 2 bases, with 13 bases between them. This CDR3 has 17 amino acids. The clonotype originates from a human donor in good health (CMV status not recorded). Some clones in this sample may be carry-over from other donors' samples. The sequencing here drew on cultured PBMCs, taken from culture after CMV antigen stimulation. This chain joins TRBV5-6 and TRBJ2-6, with D perhaps TRBD1 (7 bases). The CDR3 bases are TGTGCCAGCAGCTTGTGGAGGGGGCACGCTGGGGCCAACGTCCTGACTTTC. Its translation is CASSLWRGHAGANVLTF.